This T cell receptor beta chain came from a study of cytomegalovirus exposure and HLA in healthy donors. Study in general: Clustering assigned around 77% of the approximately 430 genotyped donors to the Caucasian-associated ancestry cluster. Whole-study results and caveats: Available immune exposure information covered CMV serostatus only.

As regards this clone: The target antigen is unknown.

The CDR3 extends over 16 amino acids. V trimming: 4 bases; J trimming: 5 bases; junction bases outside the gene matches: 11. Germline assignment: CDR1 KGHSH and CDR2 LQKENI. PCR involved 60 Vbeta and 13 Jbeta primers. Assay used: immunoSEQ multiplex PCR; TCRdb lists only in-frame clones, some missing. Reported are 100,000 to 150,000 clones; the ten largest clones contain over 0.8%. The material sequenced was PBMCs. The clonotype comes from a man aged 18 to 35 in good health and CMV-seronegative. The chain recombines TRBV18 with TRBJ2-7; TRBD2 matches at 10 bases. Written as DNA, the CDR3 is TGTGCCAGCTCACTTCAGGGAGCGGGAGGGCCCCACGAGCAGTACTTC. It is translated as CASSLQGAGGPHEQYF.